The clone carrying this TCR beta chain appeared many times. This entry belongs to a study of low-dose radiotherapy and immunotherapy resistance in tumors. Study details: Across 26 weeks, 13 Gy in total went to Cohort 2, delivered as 1 Gy per fraction every two weeks.

V lost 5 bases, J lost 4 bases, and 8 bases lay in between. Germline loops: CDR1 SGHRS, CDR2 YFSETQ. The CDR3 covers 12 residues. TCRs were amplified for roughly 20 PCR cycles with a constant-region primer and V-primer adapter. TCRdb passed the reads through MiXCR, listing each CDR3 protein once. Of 50,000 or so distinct CDR3 sequences in the sample, around 34% were seen once. The time point is: after trial treatment. Stated treatment: LDRT plus nivolumab, ipilimumab, low-dose cyclophosphamide and aspirin (RACIN trial). Nivolumab, ipilimumab, aspirin, low-dose cyclophosphamide and low-dose radiotherapy were all administered to the donors.

The origin of this receptor is a male donor with rectosigmoid adenocarcinoma. Sequencing was performed on PBMCs, taken after low-dose radiotherapy plus immunotherapy. The chain joins TRBV5-1 to TRBJ2-3; D unresolved. The CDR3 reads CASSPQPDTQYF. The DNA of the CDR3 is TGCGCCAGCAGTCCCCAACCAGATACGCAGTATTTT. Full variable domain (outside the CDR3, taken from reference TRBV5-1 and TRBJ2-3): KAGVTQTPRYLIKTRGQQVTLSCSPISGHRSVSWYQQTPGQGLQFLFEYFSETQRNKGNFPGRFSGRQFSNSRSEMNVSTLELGDSALYLCASSPQPDTQYFGPGTRLTVL.